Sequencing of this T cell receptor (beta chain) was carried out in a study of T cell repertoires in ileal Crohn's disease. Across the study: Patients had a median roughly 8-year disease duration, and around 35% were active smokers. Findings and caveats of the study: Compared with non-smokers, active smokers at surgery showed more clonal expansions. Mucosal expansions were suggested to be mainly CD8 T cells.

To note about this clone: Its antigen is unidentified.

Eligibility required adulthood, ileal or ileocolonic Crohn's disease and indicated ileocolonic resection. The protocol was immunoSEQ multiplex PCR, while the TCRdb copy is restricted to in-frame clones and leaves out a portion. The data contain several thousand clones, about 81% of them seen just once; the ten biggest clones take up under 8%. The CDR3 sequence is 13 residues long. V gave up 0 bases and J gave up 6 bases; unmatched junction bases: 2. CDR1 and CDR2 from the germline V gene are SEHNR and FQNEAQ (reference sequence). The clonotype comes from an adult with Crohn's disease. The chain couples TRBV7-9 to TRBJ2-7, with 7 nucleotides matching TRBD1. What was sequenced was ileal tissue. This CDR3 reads CASSLAGGAEQYF. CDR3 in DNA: TGTGCCAGCAGCTTAGCAGGGGGCGCCGAGCAGTACTTC.